The next 16 T cell receptor beta chains were all read from a single sample in a study of cytotoxic CD8 clonotypes in ibrutinib-treated CLL. Data came from immunoSEQ multiplex PCR; TCRdb stores just in-frame clones and leaves some out. The sample carries 200,000 to 250,000 clones, 79% recorded once. The sequencing here drew on PBMCs, taken after 12 months of ibrutinib treatment. The receptors were gathered from a human donor with chronic lymphocytic leukemia.

This sequence joins TRBV27 and TRBJ2-7, with D unresolved. The CDR3 sequence is 13 residues long. Looked up from germline, CDR1 is MNHEY and CDR2 is SMNVEV (reference sequence). V lost 2 bases and J lost 3, with 8 bases in between. Here the CDR3 DNA reads TGTGCCAGCAGTTTAAGGATTTACTACGAGCAGTACTTC. Protein product: CASSLRIYYEQYF.

This chain joins TRBV27 and TRBJ2-7, with TRBD2 matching over 10 bases. Germline trimming cut 6 bases from V and 3 bases from J; bases unmatched to any gene: 14. CDR3 size: 17 residues. Germline loops: CDR1 MNHEY, CDR2 SMNVEV (reference sequence). This chain's CDR3 is CASSWTASGSLGYEQYF. CDR3 DNA: TGTGCCAGCAGCTGGACAGCTAGCGGGAGTCTCGGCTACGAGCAGTACTTC.

The chain recombines TRBV9 with TRBJ1-6, with D tentatively TRBD1 (6 bases). From germline, CDR1 is SGDLS and CDR2 YYNGEE. The ends were cut back, 4 bases at V and 7 bases at J, with 12 bases in the middle. The CDR3 runs 14 residues. The DNA of the CDR3 is TGTGCCAGCAGCTGGACAGCAGAAAATTCACCCCTCCACTTT. Its translation is CASSWTAENSPLHF.

The gene calls are TRBV7-2 and TRBJ1-5; unclear D gene. From germline, CDR1 is SGHTA and CDR2 FQGNSA. The V end lost 5 bases, the J end lost 8 bases, and 16 bases lay between the germline ends. The CDR3 is made up of 14 amino acids. CDR3 region: CASSLAPLGKPQHF. In DNA form, the CDR3 reads TGTGCCAGCAGCCTTGCACCCCTGGGGAAGCCCCAGCATTTT.

The chain is built from TRBV6-5 and TRBJ1-5; D is unresolved. The germline CDR1 and CDR2 sequences are MNHEY and SVGAGI. This CDR3 has 12 amino acids. The germline V and J ends were trimmed by 4 bases and 5 bases, with 6 bases remaining between them. As DNA, the CDR3 is TGTGCCAGCAGTTCAGGATATCAGCCCCAGCATTTT. Translating gives CASSSGYQPQHF.

The V call is TRBV6-6, the J call TRBJ1-4, with TRBD1 matching 10 bases. The germline gives CDR1 MNHNY, CDR2 SVGAGI (reference sequence). V trimming: 5 bases; J trimming: 6 bases; junction bases outside the gene matches: 3. CDR3 length: 14 residues. CDR3 sequence (DNA): TGTGCCAGCAGTGGGACAGGGGAGGATGAAAAACTGTTTTTT. It encodes CASSGTGEDEKLFF.

This chain uses TRBV27 with TRBJ1-1; D unresolved. The germline V gene encodes CDR1 MNHEY and CDR2 SMNVEV (reference sequence). The ends were cut back, 1 base at V and 6 bases at J, with 15 bases in the middle. This CDR3 is 15 amino acids long. For the CDR3, the DNA is TGTGCCAGCAGTTTATTTCCCTTTAACACCGCTGAAGCTTTCTTT. Amino acid sequence: CASSLFPFNTAEAFF.

This clone was counted a few times. The chain uses TRBV9 and TRBJ1-1; D possibly corresponds to TRBD1 (5 bases). V gave up 4 bases and J gave up 1 base, with 11 bases separating them. Germline assignment: CDR1 SGDLS and CDR2 YYNGEE. This CDR3 has 14 amino acids. The CDR3: CASSPGTENTEAFF. The CDR3 DNA is TGTGCCAGCAGCCCTGGGACGGAGAACACTGAAGCTTTCTTT.

The chain combines TRBV28 with TRBJ2-7; D gene unclear. V lost 7 bases, J lost 3 bases, and 13 bases lay in between. The CDR3 runs 13 residues. The germline V gene encodes CDR1 MDHEN and CDR2 SYDVKM. The CDR3 coding sequence is TGTGCCAGCACTGCAGGATTTCTCTACGAGCAGTACTTC. Its translation: CASTAGFLYEQYF.

The chain employs TRBV11-2 and TRBJ2-5; D is ambiguous. CDR1 and CDR2 (germline): SGHAT, FQNNGV. Trimming took 4 bases from V and 5 from J, leaving 17 bases between them. There are 15 residues in the CDR3. For the CDR3, the DNA is TGTGCCAGCAGCTGGAACTCAAAGGCCCGGGAGACCCAGTACTTC. Its translation: CASSWNSKARETQYF.

This chain links TRBV6-5 with TRBJ2-1, with 9 nucleotides matching TRBD2. V lost 2 bases to trimming and J lost 9 bases; unmatched junction nucleotides: 8. Germline loops: CDR1 MNHEY, CDR2 SVGAGI. This CDR3 has 15 amino acids. CDR3 in amino acids: CASSYRGRGGGEQFF. The CDR3 DNA sequence: TGTGCCAGCAGTTACCGCGGGAGGGGGGGAGGTGAGCAGTTCTTC.

The rearrangement links TRBV7-9 to TRBJ2-7; D perhaps matches TRBD1 (6 bases). CDR1 and CDR2 (germline): SEHNR, FQNEAQ (reference sequence). Trimming took off 5 bases at V and 5 bases at J, with 19 bases between the two ends. The CDR3 runs 15 residues. The CDR3 coding sequence is TGTGCCAGCAGCGGGGCTCGGGACATACCCAACGAGCAGTACTTC. This encodes CASSGARDIPNEQYF.

This clone came up a few times. The rearrangement links TRBV15 to TRBJ2-3; a possible D gene is TRBD2 (5 bases). This CDR3 is built from 16 residues. Deletions cut 0 bases from V and 1 base from J, with 11 bases between. Germline assignment: CDR1 LNHNV and CDR2 YYDKDF (reference sequence). CDR3 protein: CATSRDEGWGTDTQYF. The CDR3 DNA sequence: TGTGCCACCAGCAGAGATGAGGGTTGGGGCACAGATACGCAGTATTTT. The full variable domain, with the rest looked up from reference TRBV15 and TRBJ2-3, is DAMVIQNPRYQVTQFGKPVTLSCSQTLNHNVMYWYQQKSSQAPKLLFHYYDKDFNNEADTPDNFQSRRPNTSFCFLDIRSPGLGDTAMYLCATSRDEGWGTDTQYFGPGTRLTVL.

This chain joins TRBV27 and TRBJ1-2; 7 bases line up with TRBD1. The germline V gene encodes CDR1 MNHEY and CDR2 SMNVEV (reference sequence). V dropped 10 bases and J dropped 7; count of bases not matched to a gene: 12. This CDR3 has 13 residues. CDR3 sequence reads: CATLSRQGIGYTF. The CDR3 region has the DNA TGTGCCACCTTATCTCGACAGGGTATTGGCTACACCTTC.

This clone has only one observation. The genes are TRBV2 and TRBJ1-1, with 10 nucleotides matching TRBD1. Germline V gene data show CDR1 as SNHLY and CDR2 as FYNNEI. V was pared by 6 bases and J by 13 bases, with 14 bases of the junction left unmatched. This CDR3 spans 14 amino acids. The CDR3 DNA sequence: TGTGCCAGCAGCGACTTGGACAGGGGGAGCGATGGTTTCTTT. This encodes CASSDLDRGSDGFF. Full variable domain (outside the CDR3, taken from reference TRBV2 and TRBJ1-1): EPEVTQTPSHQVTQMGQEVILRCVPISNHLYFYWYRQILGQKVEFLVSFYNNEISEKSEIFDDQFSVERPDGSNFTLKIRSTKLEDSAMYFCASSDLDRGSDGFFGQGTRLTVV.

The V call is TRBV28, the J call TRBJ1-2; D perhaps matches TRBD1 (5 bases). Germline V gene sequence: CDR1 MDHEN, CDR2 SYDVKM. The V end lost 2 bases, the J end lost 4 bases, and 23 bases lay between the germline ends. The CDR3 consists of 18 residues. The CDR3 sequence: CASSLPPPPAAGPYGYTF. DNA of the CDR3: TGTGCCAGCAGTTTACCGCCCCCGCCGGCGGCAGGGCCCTATGGCTACACCTTC.